This T cell receptor (beta chain) is from a study of regulatory T cells in long-lasting Graves disease. Findings and limits, study-wide: Patients with persistent Graves' had lower TCR diversity than newly diagnosed patients. Having few samples may have compromised the accuracy.

In this sample, this clonotype turned up many times. Its antigen is still unknown. The germline V and J ends were trimmed by 0 bases and 0 bases, with 11 bases remaining between them. Per germline, CDR1 DFQATT and CDR2 SNEGSKA (reference sequence). The CDR3 loop spans 15 amino acids. Arm-PCR of CDR3 regions and iRepertoire HTBI primers were the basis on which TCR beta libraries were built. TCRdb analysed the multiplex PCR reads with MiXCR anew, one entry per CDR3 protein. Counted here are roughly 260,000 distinct CDR3 sequences, approximately 18% occurring once; the ten biggest clones make up about 14%. Time point here: newly diagnosed GD, antithyroid drugs for less than 3 months. The TCR library used RNA extracted from PBMCs. The data also belong to a second study, concerning T cells in Graves' hyperthyroidism and ophthalmopathy. That report notes: The primer set for the first-round RT-PCR of the TCR CDR3 was HTBI.

V usage is TRBV20-1 and J usage is TRBJ1-2; TRBD1 might be the D (5 bases). The receptor was derived from a woman aged 25 to 39 with Graves disease. The sample here was peripheral blood mononuclear cells (PBMCs), taken at new diagnosis, from a patient treated with antithyroid drugs. This CDR3 is CSARDGGSSNYGYTF. The CDR3 DNA follows: TGCAGTGCTAGAGATGGGGGGTCCTCTAACTATGGCTACACCTTC.